Below, 3 T cell receptor beta chains from the same sample are listed, as sequenced in a study of T cell changes during pregnancy in multiple sclerosis. Sequencing was performed with immunoSEQ multiplex PCR; in TCRdb, only in-frame clones are kept and a portion is missing. The table records about 93,000 clones, 91% of them present only once. The sample was peripheral blood, taken after pregnancy. The receptors were gathered from a female donor in good health, enrolled as a control in a pregnancy study.

The DNA for the CDR3 is TGTGCCAGCAGTCGGGACATCCAAGAGACCCAGTACTTC. Amino acid sequence: CASSRDIQETQYF. The V gene is TRBV27, the J gene TRBJ2-5; possibly TRBD1 for D (6 bases). The CDR3 extends over 13 amino acids. Deletions cut 5 bases from V and 1 base from J, with 8 bases between. Germline V CDR1 and CDR2: MNHEY, SMNVEV (reference sequence).

The chain is built from TRBV4-1 and TRBJ2-5; TRBD2 agrees at 8 bases. Germline CDR1 MGHRA, CDR2 YSYEKL. Trimming took 4 bases from V and 1 from J; bases not matched to a gene: 5. This CDR3 is 15 amino acids long. The DNA for the CDR3 is TGCGCCAGCAGCCCCGGCAGCGGGGGCCAAGAGACCCAGTACTTC. This gives the protein CASSPGSGGQETQYF.

The chain employs TRBV7-2 and TRBJ1-1; unclear D gene. The CDR3 length is 14 residues. The V and J ends lost 5 bases and 3 bases respectively, with 13 bases between them. Germline assignment: CDR1 SGHTA and CDR2 FQGNSA. As DNA, the CDR3 is TGTGCCAGCAGCCCCTCGGCGAGCGACACTGAAGCTTTCTTT. This gives the protein CASSPSASDTEAFF.